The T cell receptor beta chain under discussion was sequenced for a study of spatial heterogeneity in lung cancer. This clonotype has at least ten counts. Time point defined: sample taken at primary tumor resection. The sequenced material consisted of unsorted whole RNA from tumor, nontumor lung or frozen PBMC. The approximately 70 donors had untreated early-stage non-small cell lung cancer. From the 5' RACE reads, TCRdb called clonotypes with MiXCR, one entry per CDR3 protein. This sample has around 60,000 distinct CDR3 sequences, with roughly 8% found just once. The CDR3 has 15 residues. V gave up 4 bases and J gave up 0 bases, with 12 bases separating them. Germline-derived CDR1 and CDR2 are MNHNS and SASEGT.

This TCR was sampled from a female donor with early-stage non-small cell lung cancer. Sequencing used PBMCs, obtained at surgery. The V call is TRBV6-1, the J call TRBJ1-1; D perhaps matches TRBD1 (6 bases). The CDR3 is CASSGRAGVNTEAFF. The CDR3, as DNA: TGTGCCAGCAGTGGTCGGGCAGGGGTGAACACTGAAGCTTTCTTT.